These 14 T cell receptor beta chains were sequenced from one sample in a study of T cells after yellow fever vaccination. TCRdb used MiXCR to reprocess the 5' RACE reads, holding one entry per CDR3 protein. The data hold 150,000 to 200,000 distinct CDR3 sequences, with 5.5% to 7.5% observed a single time. Specimen: CD4+ T cells sorted from PBMCs, collected on the day of the first yellow fever vaccination. The receptors shown here come from a man between 18 and 29 years old who received the YFV17D yellow fever vaccine.

In its sample, this clonotype was seen a few times. This chain joins TRBV12-3 or TRBV12-4 and TRBJ1-4, with D possibly matching TRBD1 (6 bases). Deletions cut 6 bases from V and 10 bases from J, with 15 bases between. The CDR3 has 13 amino acids. The CDR3 DNA follows: TGTGCCAGCAGCTCCCAGGAAGGGGGAAAACTGTTTTTT. Translation: CASSSQEGGKLFF.

Many counts were recorded for this clonotype. This sequence joins TRBV4-2 and TRBJ1-5; D remains unclear. This CDR3 region has 14 residues. The ends were cut back, 4 bases at V and 3 bases at J, with 10 bases in the middle. Germline CDR1 is LGHNA and CDR2 is YNFKEQ. As DNA, the CDR3 is TGTGCCAGCAGCCCCTCCCCCGTCAATCAGCCCCAGCATTTT. Translated: CASSPSPVNQPQHF.

The rearrangement links TRBV5-1 to TRBJ2-6; D gene unclear. Per germline, CDR1 SGHRS and CDR2 YFSETQ. This CDR3 comprises 14 residues. V gave up 5 bases and J gave up 4 bases, with 10 bases separating them. CDR3 protein: CASRPQAGANVLTF. The DNA of the CDR3 is TGCGCCAGCAGGCCCCAAGCCGGGGCCAACGTCCTGACTTTC.

In its sample, this clonotype was seen a few times. The chain combines TRBV6-5 with TRBJ1-1; D is unclear. The CDR3 is 18 amino acids. Germline V lookup: CDR1 MNHEY, CDR2 SVGAGI. Trimming removed 4 bases at V and 0 bases at J, with 21 bases between. For the CDR3, the DNA is TGTGCCAGCAGTTCTCCACACGACCCCACCCCGCTGAACACTGAAGCTTTCTTT. This sequence encodes CASSSPHDPTPLNTEAFF.

This clonotype came up a few times. The chain uses TRBV3-1 and TRBJ1-6, with D perhaps TRBD1 (5 bases). Deletions cut 0 bases from V and 0 bases from J, with 12 bases between. This CDR3 spans 18 amino acids. CDR1 LGHDT and CDR2 YNNKEL come from the germline V gene (reference sequence). CDR3 in amino acids: CASSQDGGASSYNSPLHF. Here the CDR3 DNA reads TGTGCCAGCAGCCAAGATGGCGGGGCGAGCTCCTATAATTCACCCCTCCACTTT.

This clonotype was counted between two and nine times. The V gene is TRBV5-1, the J gene TRBJ1-1; no clear D gene. With 0 bases removed from V and 3 bases from J, the gap between germline ends came to 6 bases. CDR1 is SGHRS and CDR2 is YFSETQ in the germline V gene. CDR3 length equals 13 residues. Here the CDR3 DNA reads TGCGCCAGCAGCTTGGAGATGGACACTGAAGCTTTCTTT. Its protein is CASSLEMDTEAFF.

This clonotype came up a few times. The V gene is TRBV7-2, the J gene TRBJ1-2; 10 positions match TRBD1. CDR3 length equals 15 residues. V was pared by 5 bases and J by 3 bases, with 6 bases of the junction left unmatched. Germline V gene lookup returns CDR1 SGHTA and CDR2 FQGNSA. The CDR3 sequence: CASSTRQGAHYGYTF. The DNA of the CDR3 is TGTGCCAGCAGCACCCGACAGGGGGCTCACTATGGCTACACCTTC.

This clonotype was counted ten times or more. The rearrangement uses TRBV5-1 and TRBJ2-5; a possible D gene is TRBD2 (6 bases). CDR1 is SGHRS, CDR2 YFSETQ, per germline. This CDR3 has 11 residues. Deletions cut 5 bases from V and 5 bases from J, with 7 bases between. In DNA, the CDR3 is TGCGCCAGCAGGGAGGGGGAGACCCAGTACTTC. Its translation is CASREGETQYF.

On this clonotype: The CDR3 does not close with the conserved phenylalanine or tryptophan, likely indicating a read error. This chain joins TRBV5-4 and TRBJ1-1; a weak D match, TRBD1 (5 bases). V was shortened by 4 bases and J by 2 bases, with 12 bases between the two germline ends. The CDR3 has 14 residues. Germline CDR1 is SGHNT and CDR2 is YYREEE (reference sequence). The CDR3 loop is CASSRPTVNTEAFL. The CDR3 bases are TGTGCCAGCAGCCGACCGACAGTTAACACTGAAGCTTTCCTT.

This clonotype occurred many times. This chain links TRBV20-1 with TRBJ2-5; 7 nucleotides line up with TRBD1. After removal of 4 bases from V and 2 bases from J, the junction contained 1 base not matched to a gene. The CDR3 is 12 residues long. The germline V gene encodes CDR1 DFQATT and CDR2 SNEGSKA (reference sequence). CDR3 sequence reads: CSAMGQQETQYF. The CDR3 nucleotides read TGCAGTGCTATGGGACAGCAAGAGACCCAGTACTTC.

The chain combines TRBV20-1 with TRBJ1-5; a possible D gene is TRBD1 (5 bases). The V gene lost 6 bases and the J gene lost 3 bases, with 15 bases spanning the gap. The CDR3 runs to 14 residues. Germline V gene data show CDR1 as DFQATT and CDR2 as SNEGSKA (reference sequence). The DNA of the CDR3 is TGCAGTGCCGGCGCTGGGGGTTCCAATCAGCCCCAGCATTTT. As protein: CSAGAGGSNQPQHF.

The V gene is TRBV20-1, the J gene TRBJ1-1, with D possibly TRBD1 on 6 matching bases. Trimming took 6 bases from V and 0 from J, leaving 14 bases between them. Germline CDR1 DFQATT, CDR2 SNEGSKA (reference sequence). This CDR3 spans 14 amino acids. The DNA for the CDR3 is TGCAGTGCAGACGGGGGACAAGTGAACACTGAAGCTTTCTTT. Residues: CSADGGQVNTEAFF.

The chain recombines TRBV3-1 with TRBJ1-5; D unclear. Germline values: CDR1 LGHDT, CDR2 YNNKEL (reference sequence). The CDR3 is 12 amino acids. V lost 4 bases to trimming and J lost 7 bases, with 8 bases between them. CDR3 loop: CASSRVNQPQHF. CDR3 nucleotides: TGTGCCAGCAGCCGGGTAAACCAGCCCCAGCATTTT.

There are many counts of this clonotype. This chain links TRBV4-3 with TRBJ1-2; D gene uncertain. Germline CDR1 reads LGHNA; CDR2 reads YSLEER. The V end lost 2 bases, the J end lost 1 base, and 5 bases lay between the germline ends. This CDR3 spans 13 amino acids. CDR3 DNA: TGCGCCAGCAGCCAAATCCTTAACTATGGCTACACCTTC. Protein: CASSQILNYGYTF.